The 32 T cell receptor beta chains below were found in one sample sequenced in a study of early T cells in non-severe SARS-CoV-2 infection. TCRdb re-called the 5' RACE reads through MiXCR, storing one row per CDR3 protein. This table holds roughly 80,000 distinct CDR3 sequences, around an eighth found once. The source material was whole blood. These receptors were taken from an adult who was a healthcare worker with PCR-confirmed SARS-CoV-2 infection or an uninfected control (not recorded which).

This clonotype was seen many times. The rearrangement joins TRBV5-1 to TRBJ2-1, with 7 bases fitting TRBD1. This CDR3 region has 14 residues. Unmatched junction bases numbered 5, after V lost 4 bases and J lost 4 bases. Germline V gives CDR1 SGHRS, CDR2 YFSETQ. The CDR3 sequence: CASSPGQSYNEQFF. The CDR3 DNA reads TGCGCCAGCAGCCCGGGACAGTCATACAATGAGCAGTTCTTC.

The chain is built from TRBV23-1 and TRBJ2-3, with 10 bases lining up with TRBD2. TRBV23-1 is labeled an ORF, and its function is uncertain. The CDR3 is 19 amino acids. V dropped 4 bases and J dropped 0; count of bases not matched to a gene: 13. CDR3: CASSLGSGGSDTSTDTQYF. The CDR3 DNA reads as TGCGCCAGCAGTCTTGGTAGCGGGGGGTCTGACACTAGCACAGATACGCAGTATTTT.

The J gene is TRBJ2-3, the V gene TRBV7-2; D is possibly TRBD2 (5 bases). Trimming cost V 2 bases and J 4 bases, with 10 bases left between them. The CDR3 loop spans 14 amino acids. Germline CDR1 SGHTA, CDR2 FQGNSA. This CDR3 is CASSLMWEPDTQYF. The CDR3 DNA reads TGTGCCAGCAGCTTAATGTGGGAGCCAGATACGCAGTATTTT.

This clonotype was detected ten times or more. V and J are TRBV12-3 or TRBV12-4 and TRBJ1-1; TRBD1 matches at 7 bases. The CDR3 runs to 14 residues. Trimming took 7 bases from V and 0 from J; bases not matched to a gene: 5. In DNA, the CDR3 is TGTGCCAGCACCCCGACAGGGATGAACACTGAAGCTTTCTTT. Encoded protein: CASTPTGMNTEAFF.

The V and J genes are TRBV11-2 and TRBJ1-5; D is uncertain. This CDR3 spans 12 amino acids. V lost 5 bases to trimming and J lost 4 bases, with 6 bases between them. Germline-derived CDR1 and CDR2 are SGHAT and FQNNGV. CDR3 DNA sequence: TGTGCCAGCAGCCTTCCAAATCAGCCCCAGCATTTT. Its translation: CASSLPNQPQHF.

In this sample, this clonotype turned up many times. V usage is TRBV7-6 and J usage is TRBJ2-1, with a possible D match to TRBD2 (7 bases). The CDR3 has 15 amino acids. V lost 5 bases to trimming and J lost 8 bases, with 19 bases between them. Germline V gene sequence: CDR1 SGHVS, CDR2 FNYEAQ. The CDR3 sequence: CASSTRMGGRDEQFF. The CDR3 nucleotides are TGTGCCAGCAGCACCCGTATGGGGGGGCGGGATGAGCAGTTCTTC.

This clonotype came up many times. The CDR3 DNA reads TGTGCCAGCAGTTTCCGGACGGGGATTAATGAAAAACTGTTTTTT. This sequence encodes CASSFRTGINEKLFF. The rearrangement links TRBV12-3 or TRBV12-4 to TRBJ1-4, with D unresolved. Trimming removed 3 bases at V and 4 bases at J, with 12 bases between. The CDR3 has 15 amino acids.

This clonotype was observed many times. The rearrangement uses TRBV18 and TRBJ1-5; a weak D match, TRBD1 (6 bases). Trimming left V 1 base short and J 5 bases short, with 12 bases between. Germline CDR1 is KGHSH and CDR2 is LQKENI. There are 15 residues in the CDR3. The CDR3 region is CASSPQTGVDQPQHF. The CDR3 coding sequence is TGTGCCAGCTCACCACAGACAGGAGTTGATCAGCCCCAGCATTTT. The entire variable domain, with the rest obtained from reference TRBV18 and TRBJ1-5, is as follows: NAGVMQNPRHLVRRRGQEARLRCSPMKGHSHVYWYRQLPEEGLKFMVYLQKENIIDESGMPKERFSAEFPKEGPSILRIQQVVRGDSAAYFCASSPQTGVDQPQHFGDGTRLSIL.

This clonotype was counted between two and nine times. This chain connects TRBV20-1 to TRBJ1-2; D call uncertain. The CDR3 contains 14 residues. Trimming removed 1 base at V and 4 bases at J, with 13 bases between. Per the germline V gene, CDR1 is DFQATT and CDR2 is SNEGSKA (reference sequence). Written as DNA, the CDR3 is TGCAGTGCTAGAGCGGACCGTCGGTCCTATGGCTACACCTTC. This encodes CSARADRRSYGYTF.

The chain couples TRBV6-5 to TRBJ2-3; TRBD2 matches 13 bases. Germline loops: CDR1 MNHEY, CDR2 SVGAGI. The CDR3 is 15 amino acids. With 6 bases clipped from V and 4 bases from J, the junction kept 4 bases outside the gene matches. The CDR3 DNA reads TGTGCCAGCAGCCGGACTAGCGGGGGCCCAGATACGCAGTATTTT. This translates into CASSRTSGGPDTQYF.

The J gene is TRBJ1-2, the V gene TRBV10-3, with D perhaps matching TRBD1 (5 bases). This CDR3 is built from 14 residues. Germline lookup yields CDR1 ENHRY and CDR2 SYGVKD. V lost 6 bases, J lost 2 bases, and 13 bases lay in between. The CDR3 sequence: CAIRSSAGNYGYTF. CDR3 bases: TGTGCCATCAGGTCCTCGGCAGGGAACTATGGCTACACCTTC.

The genes are TRBV24-1 and TRBJ2-3; D remains unclear. Trimming removed 7 bases from V and 3 bases from J, with 7 bases in between. The CDR3 is 12 amino acids. Looked up from germline, CDR1 is KGHDR and CDR2 is SFDVKD. This chain's CDR3 is CATSVSTDTQYF. In nucleotides, the CDR3 is TGTGCCACCAGCGTCTCGACAGATACGCAGTATTTT.

J is TRBJ1-4 and V is TRBV6-6; D is possibly TRBD1 (6 bases). Germline CDR1 and CDR2: MNHNY and SVGAGI (reference sequence). CDR3 length equals 16 residues. V was cut by 6 bases and J by 4 bases, with 18 bases left in between. The CDR3 DNA is TGTGCCAGCAGCGCCGCGAGAGGACAGAGTAATGAAAAACTGTTTTTT. It translates to CASSAARGQSNEKLFF.

This clonotype was seen only a few times. The gene calls are TRBV14 and TRBJ2-7, with a possible D match to TRBD2 (5 bases). V lost 1 base and J lost 4, with 17 bases in between. Germline lookup yields CDR1 SGHDN and CDR2 FVKESK. The CDR3 totals 16 residues. The CDR3 DNA is TGTGCCAGCAGCCAAGTTGCGGAGCGGCCCCAGTACGAGCAGTACTTC. This gives the protein CASSQVAERPQYEQYF.

Only a few counts were recorded for this clonotype. The gene calls are TRBV5-5 and TRBJ2-3, with D tentatively TRBD2 (6 bases). V was pared by 2 bases and J by 0 bases, with 10 bases between. Germline V gene sequence: CDR1 SGHKS, CDR2 YYEKEE (reference sequence). This CDR3 is built from 15 residues. In nucleotides, the CDR3 is TGTGCCAGCAGCTTTCCCGGGACTAGCACAGATACGCAGTATTTT. Its protein product is CASSFPGTSTDTQYF.

Many counts were recorded for this clonotype. The V call is TRBV6-2 or TRBV6-3, the J call TRBJ2-4; D might be TRBD2 (5 bases). Germline lookup yields CDR1 MNHEY and CDR2 SVGEGT. This CDR3 region has 18 residues. Trimming cost V 2 bases and J 2 bases, with 19 bases left between them. The CDR3 bases are TGTGCCAGCAGTTACCGCCCCGCACGGGGTGGGTCCAAAAACATTCAGTACTTC. Amino acid sequence: CASSYRPARGGSKNIQYF.

This clonotype was observed many times. This chain joins TRBV20-1 and TRBJ2-3, with D unclear. The CDR3 totals 14 residues. CDR1 and CDR2 (germline): DFQATT, SNEGSKA (reference sequence). V was cut by 5 bases and J by 6 bases, with 18 bases left in between. This chain's CDR3 is CSAPPGEGPDTQYF. The CDR3 DNA follows: TGCAGTGCTCCCCCTGGTGAAGGGCCGGATACGCAGTATTTT.

A few counts support this clonotype. The genes are TRBV2 and TRBJ2-1; 14 bases align to TRBD2. Trimming cost V 5 bases and J 1 base; bases outside gene matches: 4. This CDR3 has 17 amino acids. Germline-derived CDR1 and CDR2 are SNHLY and FYNNEI. CDR3 loop: CASSWTSGGPSYNEQFF. The CDR3 DNA is TGTGCCAGCAGTTGGACTAGCGGGGGGCCTTCCTACAATGAGCAGTTCTTC.

This clonotype was picked up a small number of times. J is TRBJ2-7 and V is TRBV7-6; no reliable D call. The CDR3 consists of 14 residues. From germline, CDR1 is SGHVS and CDR2 FNYEAQ. The germline V and J ends were trimmed by 1 base and 5 bases, with 12 bases remaining between them. DNA of the CDR3: TGTGCCAGCAGCTTAGAGGGTCAAATGAACGAGCAGTACTTC. It yields the protein CASSLEGQMNEQYF.

This clonotype was counted only a few times. The J gene is TRBJ1-1, the V gene TRBV13, with D perhaps matching TRBD1 (5 bases). The CDR3 is 14 residues long. Trimming pared 5 bases from V and 6 bases from J, leaving 16 bases between. Germline CDR1 PRHDT, CDR2 FYEKMQ (reference sequence). The CDR3 protein is CASSSGKGGAEAFF. The CDR3 nucleotides read TGTGCCAGCAGCAGTGGAAAGGGAGGGGCTGAAGCTTTCTTT.

The J gene is TRBJ2-5, the V gene TRBV3-1; tentative D call: TRBD2 (6 bases). The CDR3 sequence is 15 residues long. V gave up 4 bases and J gave up 0 bases, with 12 bases separating them. Germline V gene lookup returns CDR1 LGHDT and CDR2 YNNKEL (reference sequence). CDR3 in DNA: TGTGCCAGCAGCCTGGGACTGATGGACCAAGAGACCCAGTACTTC. It specifies CASSLGLMDQETQYF.

The table lists this clonotype with a few counts. The rearrangement links TRBV30 to TRBJ2-7, with 7 bases that match TRBD1. The germline V gene encodes CDR1 GTSNPN and CDR2 SVGIG (reference sequence). CDR3 size: 14 residues. V was clipped by 3 bases and J by 0 bases; unmatched bases: 5. This CDR3 is CAWRPGGSSYEQYF. In DNA form, the CDR3 reads TGTGCCTGGAGACCAGGGGGAAGCTCCTACGAGCAGTACTTC. The complete variable domain, with remaining parts taken from reference TRBV30 and TRBJ2-7, reads SQTIHQWPATLVQPVGSPLSLECTVEGTSNPNLYWYRQAAGRGLQLLFYSVGIGQISSEVPQNLSASRPQDRQFILSSKKLLLSDSGFYLCAWRPGGSSYEQYFGPGTRLTVT.

This clonotype was picked up many times. This sequence joins TRBV4-2 and TRBJ2-4; tentatively, D is TRBD1 (6 bases). Germline CDR1 and CDR2: LGHNA and YNFKEQ. The CDR3 length is 13 residues. The V end lost 1 base, the J end lost 9 bases, and 10 bases lay between the germline ends. The CDR3 DNA follows: TGTGCCAGCAGCCAAGCCACAGGGCGCATTCAGTACTTC. Protein sequence: CASSQATGRIQYF.

This clonotype came up many times. The J gene is TRBJ1-1, the V gene TRBV7-9; D remains unclear. Trimming removed 3 bases at V and 2 bases at J, with 7 bases between. Germline assignment: CDR1 SEHNR and CDR2 FQNEAQ (reference sequence). The CDR3 runs 13 residues. This CDR3 reads CASSFGRNTEAFF. The CDR3 coding sequence is TGTGCCAGCAGCTTCGGCCGCAACACTGAAGCTTTCTTT. Combining the CDR3 with reference TRBV7-9 and TRBJ1-1 gives the whole variable domain DTGVSQNPRHKITKRGQNVTFRCDPISEHNRLYWYRQTLGQGPEFLTYFQNEAQLEKSRLLSDRFSAERPKGSFSTLEIQRTEQGDSAMYLCASSFGRNTEAFFGQGTRLTVV.

The V call is TRBV3-1, the J call TRBJ2-3, with TRBD2 matching over 9 bases. Trimming removed 0 bases from V and 2 bases from J; junction bases left unmatched: 0. The CDR3 contains 15 residues. The germline gives CDR1 LGHDT, CDR2 YNNKEL (reference sequence). CDR3 coding DNA: TGTGCCAGCAGCCAAGAGGGACTAGCCACAGATACGCAGTATTTT. Translating it yields CASSQEGLATDTQYF.

This chain uses TRBV6-5 with TRBJ2-7; no definite D call. The V gene lost 10 bases and the J gene lost 6 bases, with 19 bases spanning the gap. This CDR3 has 13 amino acids. Germline V gene sequence: CDR1 MNHEY, CDR2 SVGAGI. The chain's CDR3 is CATLRTVSGEQYF. The CDR3, as DNA: TGTGCCACCCTTAGGACGGTTTCGGGCGAGCAGTACTTC.

This clonotype was recorded at least ten times. The J gene is TRBJ1-2, the V gene TRBV7-9; D perhaps matches TRBD1 (5 bases). Trimming took off 5 bases at V and 5 bases at J, with 15 bases between the two ends. Germline V gene data show CDR1 as SEHNR and CDR2 as FQNEAQ (reference sequence). The CDR3 is made up of 14 amino acids. The CDR3 sequence is CASSPPGHFYGYTF. The CDR3 region has the DNA TGTGCCAGCAGCCCACCCGGACATTTTTATGGCTACACCTTC.

This clonotype was observed at least ten times. The rearrangement uses TRBV11-2 and TRBJ2-7; D is perhaps TRBD2 (7 bases). This CDR3 has 16 residues. Trimming took 0 bases from V and 2 from J, leaving 14 bases between them. Looked up from germline, CDR1 is SGHAT and CDR2 is FQNNGV. The CDR3 sequence: CASSLDPGGPTYEQYF. For the CDR3, the DNA is TGTGCCAGCAGCTTAGATCCCGGGGGGCCCACCTACGAGCAGTACTTC.

In this sample, this clonotype turned up many times. The CDR3 region is CASSQGTGSSYEQYF. The CDR3 DNA reads as TGTGCCAGCTCACAGGGGACGGGATCCTCCTACGAGCAGTACTTC. J is TRBJ2-7 and V is TRBV18; D may correspond to TRBD1 or TRBD2 (5 bases each). V lost 4 bases, J lost 0 bases, and 13 bases lay in between. The CDR3 sequence is 15 residues long. Germline V CDR1 and CDR2: KGHSH, LQKENI.

This clonotype was seen only a few times. This chain links TRBV30 with TRBJ2-3, with 8 bases identical to TRBD2. CDR3 length equals 15 residues. Germline-derived CDR1 and CDR2 are GTSNPN and SVGIG (reference sequence). The trim removed 0 bases at V and 5 bases at J, leaving 7 bases unmatched. CDR3 region: CAWSVRGGRRDTQYF. CDR3 nucleotide sequence: TGTGCCTGGAGTGTACGGGGCGGGAGGAGAGATACGCAGTATTTT.

At least ten counts were recorded for this clonotype. The chain recombines TRBV11-2 with TRBJ2-1, with D uncertain. This CDR3 contains 13 residues. V lost 0 bases and J lost 7, with 7 bases in between. Germline V gene data show CDR1 as SGHAT and CDR2 as FQNNGV. The DNA for the CDR3 is TGTGCCAGCAGCTTAGATGGGCGGAATGAGCAGTTCTTC. Amino acid sequence: CASSLDGRNEQFF. Full variable domain (rest looked up from reference TRBV11-2 and TRBJ2-1): EAGVAQSPRYKIIEKRQSVAFWCNPISGHATLYWYQQILGQGPKLLIQFQNNGVVDDSQLPKDRFSAERLKGVDSTLKIQPAKLEDSAVYLCASSLDGRNEQFFGPGTRLTVL.

The chain carries TRBV7-9 and TRBJ2-5; D may be TRBD1 (7 bases). The CDR3 loop spans 16 amino acids. Per the germline V gene, CDR1 is SEHNR and CDR2 is FQNEAQ (reference sequence). V dropped 1 base and J dropped 5 bases, with 17 bases sitting between them. Here the CDR3 DNA reads TGTGCCAGCAGCTTAGGAGGACAGGCTGGGGGGGAGACCCAGTACTTC. It yields the protein CASSLGGQAGGETQYF. Looking up the rest from reference TRBV7-9 and TRBJ2-5 gives the full variable domain: DTGVSQNPRHKITKRGQNVTFRCDPISEHNRLYWYRQTLGQGPEFLTYFQNEAQLEKSRLLSDRFSAERPKGSFSTLEIQRTEQGDSAMYLCASSLGGQAGGETQYFGPGTRLLVL.